This T cell receptor beta chain came from a study of blood T cell repertoires in COVID-19. Measured with immunoSEQ multiplex PCR; TCRdb has only the in-frame clones, and not every one. The table includes roughly 500,000 clones, 89% detected once. Germline V gene lookup returns CDR1 MNHEY and CDR2 SVGAGI. V shed 6 bases and J shed 6 bases, with 14 bases lying between them. There are 13 residues in the CDR3. The chain links TRBV6-5 to TRBJ1-1; unclear D gene. This sequence originates from a man aged 18 to 30 with COVID-19, enrolled during active disease. The sample consisted of peripheral blood. As DNA, the CDR3 is TGTGCCAGCAGAGTGCATGGGAGAGCTGAAGCTTTCTTT. It encodes CASRVHGRAEAFF.